This TCR beta chain was captured by sequencing in a study of T cell repertoires in cytomegalovirus infection. Study outcomes and limitations: Dominating the ex vivo response were HLA-C-restricted CMV-specific TCR beta clonotypes.

This clonotype occurred many times. Antigen specificity is unknown. Each CDR3 protein is one row after TCRdb ran MiXCR on the reads. The repertoire has roughly 49,000 distinct CDR3 sequences, approximately 22% of them found once; the top ten carry roughly 20%. CDR3 length: 13 residues. Germline V gene data show CDR1 as ENHRY and CDR2 as SYGVKD. Trimming removed 6 bases from V and 0 bases from J, with 5 bases in between. The source is a human donor in good health (CMV status not recorded). Some clones in this sample may be carry-over from other donors' samples. The specimen sequenced was PBMCs, sequenced either directly or after in vitro stimulation (not recorded which). The rearrangement uses TRBV10-3 and TRBJ2-2, with D uncertain. As DNA, the CDR3 is TGTGCCATCAGCCCTCCGAACACCGGGGAGCTGTTTTTT. This translates into CAISPPNTGELFF.